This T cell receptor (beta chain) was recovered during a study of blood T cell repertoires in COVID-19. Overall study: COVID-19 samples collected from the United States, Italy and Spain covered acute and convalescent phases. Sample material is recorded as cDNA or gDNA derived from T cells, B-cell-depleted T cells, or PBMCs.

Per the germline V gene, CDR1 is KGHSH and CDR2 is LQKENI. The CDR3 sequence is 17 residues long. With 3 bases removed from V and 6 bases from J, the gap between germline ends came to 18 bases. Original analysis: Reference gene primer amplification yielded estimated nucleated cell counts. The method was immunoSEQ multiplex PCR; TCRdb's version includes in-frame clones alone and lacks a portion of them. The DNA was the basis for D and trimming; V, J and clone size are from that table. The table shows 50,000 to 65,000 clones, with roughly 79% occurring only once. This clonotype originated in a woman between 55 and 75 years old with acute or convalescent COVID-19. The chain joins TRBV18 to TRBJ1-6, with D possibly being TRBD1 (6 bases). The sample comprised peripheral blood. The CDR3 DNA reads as TGTGCCAGCTCACCGCGAACAGGGACCTACTCTAATTCACCCCTCCACTTT. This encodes CASSPRTGTYSNSPLHF.